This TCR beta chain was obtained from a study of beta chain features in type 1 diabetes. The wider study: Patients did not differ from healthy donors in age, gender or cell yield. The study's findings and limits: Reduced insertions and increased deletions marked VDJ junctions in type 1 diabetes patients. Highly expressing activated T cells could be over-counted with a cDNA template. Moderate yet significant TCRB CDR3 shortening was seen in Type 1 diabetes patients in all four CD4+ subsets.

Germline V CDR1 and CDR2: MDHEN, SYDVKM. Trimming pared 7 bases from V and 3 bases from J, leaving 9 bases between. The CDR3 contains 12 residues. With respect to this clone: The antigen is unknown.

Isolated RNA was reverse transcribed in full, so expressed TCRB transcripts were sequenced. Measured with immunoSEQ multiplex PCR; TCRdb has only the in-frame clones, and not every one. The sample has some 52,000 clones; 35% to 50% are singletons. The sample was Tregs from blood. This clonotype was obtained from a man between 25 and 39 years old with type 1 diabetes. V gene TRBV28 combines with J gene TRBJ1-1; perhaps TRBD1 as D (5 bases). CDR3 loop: CASIQGDTEAFF. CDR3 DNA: TGTGCCAGCATCCAGGGTGACACTGAAGCTTTCTTT.